This TCR beta chain was identified during a study of regulatory T cells in long-lasting Graves disease. Library construction for TCR beta used iRepertoire HTBI primers and Arm-PCR of CDR3 regions. TCRdb recomputed calls from the multiplex PCR reads with MiXCR, one row per CDR3 protein. The sample shows 450,000 to 600,000 distinct CDR3 sequences, about a sixth of them seen only once. This clonotype was recorded many times. As to time point: newly diagnosed GD, antithyroid drugs for less than 3 months. With RNA extracted from PBMCs as input, the TCR library was made. Germline trimming cut 7 bases from V and 2 bases from J; bases unmatched to any gene: 4. This CDR3 contains 13 residues. CDR1 is SNHLY and CDR2 is FYNNEI in the germline V gene. The data were also submitted as part of a second study, on T cells in Graves' hyperthyroidism and ophthalmopathy. From that paper: First-round RT-PCR of the TCR CDR3 relied on the HTBI primer set. Most clonotypes expanded in thyroid above 0.001 were likewise present in blood. The model's output predicted ophthalmopathy at a median of roughly 6 months prior to onset.

The origin of this receptor is a man in his forties with Graves disease. This chain links TRBV2 with TRBJ2-5, with 7 positions matching TRBD2. The source material was peripheral blood mononuclear cells (PBMCs), sampled at new diagnosis, from a patient treated with antithyroid drugs. This CDR3 reads CASNGRQQETQYF. Written as DNA, the CDR3 is TGTGCCAGCAACGGGAGGCAGCAAGAGACCCAGTACTTC.